The present entry profiles one TCR beta chain with its context. This clonotype was detected ten times or more. The specificity of this receptor is unknown. The sample holds no much larger clone one base away, and base qualities are not on file. Library generation was performed with RT-PCR. The reads were generated on an Illumina MiSeq. Through fastp at Q25 and MiXCR, TCRdb rebuilt clones from the public reads, retaining in-frame beta chains. CDR3 protein duplicates are merged, each entry listing the most common genes and DNA. The sample profile shows around 700,000 distinct CDR3 sequences; 11% to 15% of them were found once. About 3.6% of the sample belongs to the ten largest clones. Inclusive of the bounding cysteine and phenylalanine, the CDR3 is 14 residues long. The retained sequence is limited to the CDR3, 42 bases, with the frame set at the first base. V loses 6 bases, J loses 1 base, and the germline ends lie 13 bases apart. CDR1 is given as SGHRS and CDR2 as YFSETQ, both from the germline V gene.

This record comes from a study (dated by TCRdb to the mid-2010s). Sequenced input: memory CD4+ T cells from blood. This TCR was recovered from a female donor in good health, serving as a healthy control. The chain is encoded by TRBV5-1 joined to TRBJ1-1, with TRBD1 perhaps the D gene, on 5 matching bases. The nucleotide sequence reads as follows: TGCGCCAGCAACCGGGACGGACAGAACACTGAAGCTTTCTTT. It specifies CASNRDGQNTEAFF.